The 6 T cell receptor beta chains below all came from one sample that was sequenced in a study of blood T cell repertoires in COVID-19. Generated by immunoSEQ multiplex PCR, the TCRdb table keeps only in-frame clones and is missing some. The data hold 15,000 to 19,000 clones, with 86% observed a single time. Specimen: peripheral blood. The receptors stem from a man between 60 and 75 years old with acute or convalescent COVID-19.

The rearrangement joins TRBV19 to TRBJ2-1, with 7 bases identical to TRBD1. Germline-derived CDR1 and CDR2 are LNHDA and SQIVND (reference sequence). CDR3 size: 15 residues. V lost 1 base and J lost 8; bases outside the gene matches: 8. The CDR3 is CASSIGGQAYDEQFF. In DNA, the CDR3 is TGTGCCAGTAGTATAGGCGGACAGGCTTACGATGAGCAGTTCTTC.

The chain links TRBV7-2 to TRBJ2-7; 8 nucleotides line up with TRBD2. CDR3 length: 15 amino acids. The germline V gene encodes CDR1 SGHTA and CDR2 FQGNSA. The trim removed 5 bases at V and 4 bases at J, leaving 10 bases unmatched. The CDR3 loop is CASSPRTSGTYEQYF. The CDR3 DNA sequence: TGTGCCAGCAGCCCCCGTACTAGCGGTACGTACGAGCAGTACTTC. The full variable domain, rest sourced from reference TRBV7-2 and TRBJ2-7, is GAGVSQSPSNKVTEKGKDVELRCDPISGHTALYWYRQSLGQGLEFLIYFQGNSAPDKSGLPSDRFSAERTGGSVSTLTIQRTQQEDSAVYLCASSPRTSGTYEQYFGPGTRLTVT.

V usage is TRBV4-1 and J usage is TRBJ2-7, with no clear D. CDR3 length equals 15 residues. The V end was cut by 0 bases, the J end by 4 bases, with 13 bases between. The germline gives CDR1 MGHRA, CDR2 YSYEKL. CDR3 residues: CASSQDLPVPYEQYF. CDR3 DNA sequence: TGCGCCAGCAGCCAAGACCTACCCGTACCGTACGAGCAGTACTTC.

The chain combines TRBV7-2 with TRBJ2-5; 9 bases agree with TRBD2. The germline gives CDR1 SGHTA, CDR2 FQGNSA. V shed 3 bases, J shed 0 bases, and the junction held 8 bases outside the gene matches. The CDR3 has 17 amino acids. The CDR3 is CASSFLAGTTYQETQYF. CDR3 nucleotide sequence: TGTGCCAGCAGCTTTCTAGCGGGGACTACCTACCAAGAGACCCAGTACTTC.

There are a few counts of this clone. The chain employs TRBV19 and TRBJ2-1, with TRBD2 as a possible D gene (6 bases). The CDR3 sequence is 13 residues long. Trimming took 1 base from V and 10 from J, leaving 11 bases between them. The germline CDR1 and CDR2 sequences are LNHDA and SQIVND (reference sequence). CDR3 in DNA: TGTGCCAGTAGTATAGTTGGAGGGGCCGAGCAGTTCTTC. It yields the protein CASSIVGGAEQFF.

V usage is TRBV7-2 and J usage is TRBJ1-1, with D hard to call. CDR3 length equals 13 residues. Trimming removed 3 bases from V and 2 bases from J, with 7 bases in between. CDR1 SGHTA and CDR2 FQGNSA come from the germline V gene. CDR3 amino acids: CASSFNTNTEAFF. DNA for the CDR3: TGTGCCAGCAGCTTTAACACAAACACTGAAGCTTTCTTT.